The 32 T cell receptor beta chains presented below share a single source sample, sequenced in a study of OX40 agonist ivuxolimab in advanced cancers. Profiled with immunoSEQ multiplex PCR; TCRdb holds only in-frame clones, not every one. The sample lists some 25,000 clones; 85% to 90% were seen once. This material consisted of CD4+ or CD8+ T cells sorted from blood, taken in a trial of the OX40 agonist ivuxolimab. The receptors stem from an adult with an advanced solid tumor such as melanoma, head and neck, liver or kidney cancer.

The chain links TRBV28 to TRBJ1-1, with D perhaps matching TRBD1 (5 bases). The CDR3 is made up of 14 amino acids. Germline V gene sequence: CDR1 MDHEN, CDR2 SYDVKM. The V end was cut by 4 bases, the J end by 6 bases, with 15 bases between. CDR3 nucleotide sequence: TGTGCCAGCAGTTCCGGGACCTGGGGCGCTGAAGCTTTCTTT. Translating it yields CASSSGTWGAEAFF.

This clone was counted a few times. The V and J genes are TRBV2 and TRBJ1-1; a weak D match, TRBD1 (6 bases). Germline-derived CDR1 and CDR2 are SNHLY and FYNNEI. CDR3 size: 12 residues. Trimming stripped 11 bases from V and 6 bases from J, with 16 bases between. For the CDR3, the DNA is TGTGCCGGATCAACAGGGACCCCTGAAGCTTTCTTT. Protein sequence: CAGSTGTPEAFF.

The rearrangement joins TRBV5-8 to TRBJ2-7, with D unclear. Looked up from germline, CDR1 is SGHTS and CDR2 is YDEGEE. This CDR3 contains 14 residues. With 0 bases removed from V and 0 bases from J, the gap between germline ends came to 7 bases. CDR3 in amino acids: CASSLVVSSYEQYF. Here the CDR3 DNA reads TGTGCCAGCAGCTTGGTGGTCAGCTCCTACGAGCAGTACTTC.

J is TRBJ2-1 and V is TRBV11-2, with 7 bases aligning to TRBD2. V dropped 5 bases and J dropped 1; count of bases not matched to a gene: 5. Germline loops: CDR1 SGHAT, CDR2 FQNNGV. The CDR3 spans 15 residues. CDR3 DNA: TGTGCCAGCAGCACACTAGCGATTTCCTACAATGAGCAGTTCTTC. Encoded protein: CASSTLAISYNEQFF.

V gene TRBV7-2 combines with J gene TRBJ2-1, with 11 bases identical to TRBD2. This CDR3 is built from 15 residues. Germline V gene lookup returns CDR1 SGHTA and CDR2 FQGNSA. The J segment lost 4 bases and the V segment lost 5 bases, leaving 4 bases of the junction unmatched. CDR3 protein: CASSPGTSGYNEQFF. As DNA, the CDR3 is TGTGCCAGCAGCCCTGGGACTAGCGGATACAATGAGCAGTTCTTC.

The CDR3: CASSPDRVRYEQYF. The CDR3 DNA follows: TGTGCCAGCAGTCCTGACAGGGTCCGCTACGAGCAGTACTTC. The chain couples TRBV6-6 to TRBJ2-7, with 7 bases that match TRBD1. This CDR3 spans 14 amino acids. The germline gives CDR1 MNHNY, CDR2 SVGAGI (reference sequence). Trimming removed 5 bases from V and 3 bases from J; junction bases left unmatched: 7.

CDR3 region: CAWNPGETGVDGYTF. CDR3 nucleotides: TGTGCCTGGAACCCGGGGGAGACAGGGGTTGACGGCTACACCTTC. The chain recombines TRBV30 with TRBJ1-2, with 8 bases matching TRBD1. The CDR3 runs to 15 residues. The trim removed 4 bases at V and 8 bases at J, leaving 15 bases unmatched. Germline-derived CDR1 and CDR2 are GTSNPN and SVGIG (reference sequence).

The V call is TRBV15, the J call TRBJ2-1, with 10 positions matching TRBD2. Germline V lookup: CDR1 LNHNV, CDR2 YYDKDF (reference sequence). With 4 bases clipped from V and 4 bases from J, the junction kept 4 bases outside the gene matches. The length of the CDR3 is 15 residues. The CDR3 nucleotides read TGTGCCACCAGCATTATAGCGGGGGGTTACAATGAGCAGTTCTTC. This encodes CATSIIAGGYNEQFF.

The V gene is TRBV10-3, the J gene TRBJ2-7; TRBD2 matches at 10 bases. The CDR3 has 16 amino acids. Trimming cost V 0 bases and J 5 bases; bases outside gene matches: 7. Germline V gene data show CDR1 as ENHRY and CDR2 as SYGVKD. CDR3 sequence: CAISESTSGYYDEQYF. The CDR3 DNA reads TGTGCCATCAGTGAGTCGACTAGCGGGTATTACGACGAGCAGTACTTC.

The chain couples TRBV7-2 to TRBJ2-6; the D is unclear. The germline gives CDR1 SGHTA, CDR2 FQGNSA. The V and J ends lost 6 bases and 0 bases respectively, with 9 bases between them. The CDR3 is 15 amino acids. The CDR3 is CASSRQDSGANVLTF. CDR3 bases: TGTGCCAGCAGTCGTCAGGACTCTGGGGCCAACGTCCTGACTTTC.

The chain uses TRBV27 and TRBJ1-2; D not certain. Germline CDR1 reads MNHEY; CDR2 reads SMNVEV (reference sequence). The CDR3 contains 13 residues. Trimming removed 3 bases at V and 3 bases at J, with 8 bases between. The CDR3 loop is CASSLGNYYGYTF. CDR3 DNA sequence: TGTGCCAGCAGTTTGGGGAACTACTATGGCTACACCTTC.

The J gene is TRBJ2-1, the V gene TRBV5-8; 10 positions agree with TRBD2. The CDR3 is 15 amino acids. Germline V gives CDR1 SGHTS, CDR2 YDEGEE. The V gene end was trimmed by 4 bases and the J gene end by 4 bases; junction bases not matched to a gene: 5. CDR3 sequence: CASSISGGFYNEQFF. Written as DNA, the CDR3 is TGTGCCAGCAGCATTAGCGGGGGGTTTTACAATGAGCAGTTCTTC.

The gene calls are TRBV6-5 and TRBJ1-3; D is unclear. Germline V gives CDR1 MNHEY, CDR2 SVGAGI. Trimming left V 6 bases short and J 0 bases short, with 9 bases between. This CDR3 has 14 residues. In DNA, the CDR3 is TGTGCCAGCAGGCCTCGCGGCTCTGGAAACACCATATATTTT. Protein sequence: CASRPRGSGNTIYF.

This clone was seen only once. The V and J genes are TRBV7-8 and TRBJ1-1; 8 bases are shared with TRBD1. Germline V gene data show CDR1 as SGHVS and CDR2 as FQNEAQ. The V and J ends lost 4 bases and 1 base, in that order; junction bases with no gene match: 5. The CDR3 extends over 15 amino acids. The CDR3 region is CASSSRQGTNTEAFF. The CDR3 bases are TGTGCCAGCAGCTCTAGACAGGGGACGAACACTGAAGCTTTCTTT.

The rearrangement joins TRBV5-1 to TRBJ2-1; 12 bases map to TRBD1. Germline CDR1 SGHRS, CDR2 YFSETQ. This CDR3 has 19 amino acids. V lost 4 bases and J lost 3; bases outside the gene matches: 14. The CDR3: CASSLVPGQGAKGYNEQFF. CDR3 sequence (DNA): TGCGCCAGCAGCCTGGTCCCGGGACAGGGGGCAAAGGGCTACAATGAGCAGTTCTTC.

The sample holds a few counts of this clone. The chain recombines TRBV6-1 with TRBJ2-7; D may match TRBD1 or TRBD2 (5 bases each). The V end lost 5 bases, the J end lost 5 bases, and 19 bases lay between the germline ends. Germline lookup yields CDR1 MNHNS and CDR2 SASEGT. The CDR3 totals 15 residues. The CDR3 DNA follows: TGTGCCAGCAGTCCTGGACCGGGACCCCAGAACGAGCAGTACTTC. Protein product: CASSPGPGPQNEQYF.

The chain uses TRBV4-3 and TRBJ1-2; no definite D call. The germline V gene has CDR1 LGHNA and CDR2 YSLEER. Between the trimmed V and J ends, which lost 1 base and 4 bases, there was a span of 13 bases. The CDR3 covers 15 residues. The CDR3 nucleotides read TGCGCCAGCAGCCAAGGGCAGAACGTTATCTATGGCTACACCTTC. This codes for CASSQGQNVIYGYTF.

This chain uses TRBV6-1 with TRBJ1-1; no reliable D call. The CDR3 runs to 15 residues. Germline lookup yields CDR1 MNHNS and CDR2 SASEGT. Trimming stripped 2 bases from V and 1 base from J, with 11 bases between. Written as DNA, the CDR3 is TGTGCCAGCAGTGAAAATTTGGGAGCGAACACTGAAGCTTTCTTT. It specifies CASSENLGANTEAFF.

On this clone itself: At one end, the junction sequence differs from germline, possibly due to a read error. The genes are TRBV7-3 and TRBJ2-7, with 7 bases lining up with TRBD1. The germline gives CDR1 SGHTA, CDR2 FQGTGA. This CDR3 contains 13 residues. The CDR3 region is CASSLTGDGEQYF. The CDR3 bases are TGTGCCAGCAGCCTAACAGGGGACGGCGAGCAGTACTTC.

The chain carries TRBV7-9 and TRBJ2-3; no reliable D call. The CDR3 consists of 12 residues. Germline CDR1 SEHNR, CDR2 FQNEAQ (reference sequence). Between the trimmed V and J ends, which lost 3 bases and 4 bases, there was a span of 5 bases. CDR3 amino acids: CASSFLSDTQYF. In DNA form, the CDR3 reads TGTGCCAGCAGCTTTTTGTCAGATACGCAGTATTTT.

CDR3 nucleotides: TGTGCCACCAGCAGAGGGGACACCCCCTACGAGCAGTACTTC. Amino acids: CATSRGDTPYEQYF. This rearrangement joins TRBV15 to TRBJ2-7; weak D call: TRBD1 (6 bases). The germline V and J ends were trimmed by 1 base and 2 bases, with 9 bases remaining between them. Germline CDR1 LNHNV, CDR2 YYDKDF (reference sequence). The CDR3 is 14 amino acids.

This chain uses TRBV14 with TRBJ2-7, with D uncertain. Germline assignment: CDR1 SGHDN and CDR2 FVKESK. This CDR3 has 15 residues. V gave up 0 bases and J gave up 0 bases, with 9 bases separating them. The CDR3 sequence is CASSQERSSSYEQYF. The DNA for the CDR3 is TGTGCCAGCAGCCAAGAGAGGAGTAGCTCCTACGAGCAGTACTTC.

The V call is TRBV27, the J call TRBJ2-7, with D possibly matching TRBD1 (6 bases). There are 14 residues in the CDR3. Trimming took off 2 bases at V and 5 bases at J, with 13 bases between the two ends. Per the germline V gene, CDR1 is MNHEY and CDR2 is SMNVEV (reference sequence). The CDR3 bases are TGTGCCAGCAGTTTAGGGCAGGGGATACACGAGCAGTACTTC. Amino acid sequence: CASSLGQGIHEQYF.

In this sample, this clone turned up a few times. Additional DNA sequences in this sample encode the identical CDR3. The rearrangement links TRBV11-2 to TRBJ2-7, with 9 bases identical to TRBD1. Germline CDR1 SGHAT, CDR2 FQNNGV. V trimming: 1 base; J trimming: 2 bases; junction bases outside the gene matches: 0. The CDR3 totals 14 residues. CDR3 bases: TGTGCCAGCAGCTTAGGACAGGGGGCCTACGAGCAGTACTTC. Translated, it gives CASSLGQGAYEQYF.

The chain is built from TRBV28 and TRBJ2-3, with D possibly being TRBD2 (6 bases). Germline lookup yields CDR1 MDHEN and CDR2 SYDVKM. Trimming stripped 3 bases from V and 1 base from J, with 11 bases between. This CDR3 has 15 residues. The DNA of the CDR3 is TGTGCCAGCAGTTTCATAGCGGAGCGCACAGATACGCAGTATTTT. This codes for CASSFIAERTDTQYF.

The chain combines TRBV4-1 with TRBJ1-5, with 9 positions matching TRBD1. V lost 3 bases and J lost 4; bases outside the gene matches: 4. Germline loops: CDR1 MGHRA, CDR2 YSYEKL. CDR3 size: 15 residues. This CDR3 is CASSQGGTGNQPQHF. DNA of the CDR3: TGCGCCAGCAGCCAGGGAGGGACAGGGAATCAGCCCCAGCATTTT.

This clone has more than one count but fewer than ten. The CDR3 region has the DNA TGTGCCAGTAGTATAGATCCGAGGCCCTATGGCTACACCTTC. Its protein product is CASSIDPRPYGYTF. The gene calls are TRBV19 and TRBJ1-2, with D hard to call. CDR3 size: 14 residues. Germline assignment: CDR1 LNHDA and CDR2 SQIVND (reference sequence). V lost 0 bases and J 4 bases, leaving 9 bases between the germline ends.

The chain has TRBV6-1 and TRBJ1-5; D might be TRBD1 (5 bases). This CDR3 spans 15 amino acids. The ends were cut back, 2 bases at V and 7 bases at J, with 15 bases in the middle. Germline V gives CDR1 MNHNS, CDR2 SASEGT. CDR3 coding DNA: TGTGCCAGCAGTGAATGGGGGGGGGAAGGCCAGCCCCAGCATTTT. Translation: CASSEWGGEGQPQHF.

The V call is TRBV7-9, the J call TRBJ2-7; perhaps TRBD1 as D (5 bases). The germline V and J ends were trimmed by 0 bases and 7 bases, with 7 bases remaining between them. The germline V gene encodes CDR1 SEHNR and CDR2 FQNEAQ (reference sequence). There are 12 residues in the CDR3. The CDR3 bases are TGTGCCAGCAGCTTAGCGACAGATGAGCAGTACTTC. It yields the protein CASSLATDEQYF.

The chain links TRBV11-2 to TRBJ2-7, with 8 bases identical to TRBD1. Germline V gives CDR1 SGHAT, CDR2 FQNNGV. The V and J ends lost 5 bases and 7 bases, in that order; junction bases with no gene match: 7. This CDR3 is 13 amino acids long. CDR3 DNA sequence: TGTGCCAGCAGCCGGAGGACAGGGAGTGAGCAGTACTTC. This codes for CASSRRTGSEQYF.

The CDR3 DNA reads TGTGCCAGCACCCCTCGTGCCTCCTACGAGCAGTACTTC. This encodes CASTPRASYEQYF. The rearrangement links TRBV5-4 to TRBJ2-7; D not resolved. The CDR3 totals 13 residues. Trimming cost V 6 bases and J 0 bases, with 10 bases left between them. Germline lookup yields CDR1 SGHNT and CDR2 YYREEE (reference sequence).

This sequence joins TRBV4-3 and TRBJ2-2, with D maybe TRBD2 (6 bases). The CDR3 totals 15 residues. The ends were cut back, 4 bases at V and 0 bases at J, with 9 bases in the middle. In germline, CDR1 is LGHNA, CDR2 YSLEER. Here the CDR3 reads CASSPGASNTGELFF. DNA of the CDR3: TGCGCCAGCAGCCCGGGAGCTTCGAACACCGGGGAGCTGTTTTTT.